A single T cell receptor beta chain is shown here with its context. These data belong to a study of human T cells and chemical hapten exposure. Authors' processing steps: Samples held a median of 95,638 TCRs, range roughly 23,224–750,000. Using its own MiXCR run on the RACE reads, TCRdb lists one record per CDR3 protein. The V and J calls shown here were made by TCRdb, not taken from the authors' results. The data hold 300,000 to 350,000 distinct CDR3 sequences, with around 7% observed a single time. Time point specified: patch test 1, 2 weeks after DPC sensitization. Treatment denoted: therapeutic diphenylcyclopropenone sensitization with weekly scalp DPC. Extraction of total RNA was performed on unfractionated whole blood. The CDR3 loop spans 14 amino acids. Between the trimmed V and J ends, which lost 1 base and 0 bases, there was a span of 4 bases. In germline, CDR1 is MGHRA, CDR2 YSYEKL.

The rearrangement links TRBV4-1 to TRBJ1-3, with D uncertain. The receptor was isolated from a woman under 30 with alopecia areata. Some clones in this sample may be carry-over from other donors' samples. Specimen: whole blood, collected in connection with sensitization to the hapten diphenylcyclopropenone (DPC). CDR3 coding DNA: TGCGCCAGCAGCCAAGCTACCTCTGGAAACACCATATATTTT. It specifies CASSQATSGNTIYF.